This TCR beta chain stems from a study of T-cell reconstitution after alpha-beta-depleted transplantation in children. This clonotype was observed a handful of times. The antigen is not known. V lost 6 bases and J 2 bases, leaving 14 bases between the germline ends. Germline CDR1 is SNHLY and CDR2 is FYNNEI. The CDR3 contains 14 residues. The TCRbeta library was prepared with unique molecular identifiers. TCRdb used MiXCR to reprocess the PCR reads, holding one entry per CDR3 protein. The top ten hold about 28% of the sample, which has 800,000 to 1,000,000 distinct CDR3 sequences, about 30% seen once. Findings and limits, study-wide: From newly produced T cells came most of the T-cell counts and diversity one year after transplant. Recipient T cells and thymic progenitors that survived were the source of the high TCRbeta diversity seen at day 60 in some patients.

This chain uses TRBV2 with TRBJ2-7; D might be TRBD2 (6 bases). Sample: PBMCs, mostly from graft donor cells, taken 360 days after TCRalphabeta/CD19-depleted stem cell transplant. This TCR was recovered from a boy under three years old who had a stem cell transplant for SCID, so the T cells may come from the graft donor. CDR3 amino acids: CASRPGLPTYEQYF. Here the CDR3 DNA reads TGTGCCAGCAGACCGGGACTGCCTACCTACGAGCAGTACTTC.